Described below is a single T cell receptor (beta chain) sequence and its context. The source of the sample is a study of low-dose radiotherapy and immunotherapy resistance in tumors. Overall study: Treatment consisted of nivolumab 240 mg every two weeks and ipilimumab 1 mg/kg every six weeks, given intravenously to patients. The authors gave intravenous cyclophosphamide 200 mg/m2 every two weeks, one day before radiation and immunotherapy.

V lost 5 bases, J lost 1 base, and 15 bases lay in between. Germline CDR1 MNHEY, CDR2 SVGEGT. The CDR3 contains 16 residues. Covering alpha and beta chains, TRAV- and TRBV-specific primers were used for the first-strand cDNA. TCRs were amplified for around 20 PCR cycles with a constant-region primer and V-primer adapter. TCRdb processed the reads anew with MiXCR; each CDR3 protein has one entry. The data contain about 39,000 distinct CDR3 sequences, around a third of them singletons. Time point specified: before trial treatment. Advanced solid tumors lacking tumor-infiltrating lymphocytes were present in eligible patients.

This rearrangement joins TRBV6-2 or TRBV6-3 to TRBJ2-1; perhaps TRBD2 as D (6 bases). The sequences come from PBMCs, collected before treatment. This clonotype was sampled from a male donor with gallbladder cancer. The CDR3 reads CASSKGSGSSYNEQFF. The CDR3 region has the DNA TGTGCCAGCAGTAAGGGCTCCGGGAGTTCCTACAATGAGCAGTTCTTC.